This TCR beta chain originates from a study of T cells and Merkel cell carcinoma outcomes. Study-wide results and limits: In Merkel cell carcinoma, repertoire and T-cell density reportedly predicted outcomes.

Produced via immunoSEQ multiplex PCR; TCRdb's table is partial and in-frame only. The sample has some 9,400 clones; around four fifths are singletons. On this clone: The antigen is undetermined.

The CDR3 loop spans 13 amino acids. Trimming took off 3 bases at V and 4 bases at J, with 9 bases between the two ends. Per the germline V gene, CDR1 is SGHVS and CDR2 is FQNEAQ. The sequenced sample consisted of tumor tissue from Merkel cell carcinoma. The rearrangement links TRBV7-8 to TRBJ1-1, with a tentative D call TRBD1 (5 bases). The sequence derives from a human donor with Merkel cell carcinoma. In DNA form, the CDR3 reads TGTGCCAGCAGCTTGAGGGGAGGCACTGAAGCTTTCTTT. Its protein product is CASSLRGGTEAFF.